This T cell receptor beta chain was recovered during a study of beta chain features in type 1 diabetes. Findings of the study overall: Moderately but significantly shorter TCRB CDR3s were found in Type 1 diabetes patients in all four CD4+ subsets. Reduced insertions and increased deletions marked VDJ junctions in type 1 diabetes patients. Still unanswered here is whether HLA type influences TCRB rearrangement. Compared with healthy donors, patients appeared to share more similar naive, central memory and regulatory TCRB repertoires.

The investigators reverse transcribed all of the isolated RNA, so they sequenced expressed TCRB transcripts. Assay: immunoSEQ multiplex PCR; the TCRdb copy retains only in-frame clones and omits some. Of hundreds of thousands of clones listed, roughly a sixth are singletons. The CDR3 contains 16 residues. V was cut by 3 bases and J by 2 bases, with 14 bases left in between. Germline CDR1 reads LNHDA; CDR2 reads SQIVND (reference sequence). Concerning this clone itself: Its matching antigen is unknown.

The TCR was taken from a man aged 18 to 30 in good health. The chain joins TRBV19 to TRBJ1-5, with no clear D. Material: naive CD4+ T cells from blood. CDR3 nucleotides: TGTGCCAGTAGTATGAAAAGGGCAGTACGCAATCAGCCCCAGCATTTT. It is translated as CASSMKRAVRNQPQHF.